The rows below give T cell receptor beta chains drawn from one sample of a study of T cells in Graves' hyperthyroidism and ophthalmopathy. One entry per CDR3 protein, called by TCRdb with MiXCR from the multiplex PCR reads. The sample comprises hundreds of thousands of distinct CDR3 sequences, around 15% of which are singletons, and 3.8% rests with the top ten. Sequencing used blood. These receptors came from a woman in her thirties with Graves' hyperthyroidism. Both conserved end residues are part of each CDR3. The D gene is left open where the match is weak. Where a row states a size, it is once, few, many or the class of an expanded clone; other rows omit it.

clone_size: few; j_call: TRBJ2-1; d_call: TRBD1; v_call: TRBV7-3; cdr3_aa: CASSLGGQGSNEQFF; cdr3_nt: TGTGCCAGCAGTTTAGGGGGACAGGGATCCAATGAGCAGTTCTTC
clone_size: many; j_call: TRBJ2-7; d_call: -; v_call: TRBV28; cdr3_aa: CASNRGASYYEQYF; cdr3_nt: TGTGCCAGCAACCGCGGGGCTTCCTATTACGAGCAGTACTTC
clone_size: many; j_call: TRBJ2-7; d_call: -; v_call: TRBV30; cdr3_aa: CAWSDPGYGDEQYF; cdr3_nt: TGTGCCTGGAGTGACCCCGGTTATGGGGACGAGCAGTACTTC
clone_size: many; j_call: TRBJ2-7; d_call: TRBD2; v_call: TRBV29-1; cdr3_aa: CSVVMAREGRFGSYEQYF; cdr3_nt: TGCAGCGTTGTTATGGCGCGGGAGGGCCGTTTCGGCTCCTACGAGCAGTACTTC
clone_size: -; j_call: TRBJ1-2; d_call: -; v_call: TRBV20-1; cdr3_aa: CSARTWDTSNYGYTF; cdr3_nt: TGCAGTGCTAGAACATGGGACACATCTAACTATGGCTACACCTTC
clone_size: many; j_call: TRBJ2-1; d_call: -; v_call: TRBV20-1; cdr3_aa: CSARYGFLVNEQFF; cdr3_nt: TGCAGTGCTAGATACGGGTTTCTGGTTAATGAGCAGTTCTTC
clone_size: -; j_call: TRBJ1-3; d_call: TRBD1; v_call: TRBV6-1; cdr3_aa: CASRETGVSGNTIYF; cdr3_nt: TGTGCCAGCAGAGAAACAGGGGTGTCTGGAAACACCATATATTTT
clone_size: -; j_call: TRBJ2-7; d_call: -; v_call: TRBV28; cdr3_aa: CASSLGGWSSFYEQYF; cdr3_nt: TGTGCCAGCAGTTTAGGTGGCTGGTCGTCCTTCTACGAGCAGTACTTC
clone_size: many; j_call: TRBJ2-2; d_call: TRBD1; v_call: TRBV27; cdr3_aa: CASSLYSGQYTGELFF; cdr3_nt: TGTGCCAGCAGCTTATATTCGGGACAGTATACCGGGGAGCTGTTTTTT
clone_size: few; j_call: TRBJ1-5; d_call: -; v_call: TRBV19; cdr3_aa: CASSPTVIAISNQPQHF; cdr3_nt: TGTGCCAGTAGTCCTACCGTTATAGCAATCAGCAATCAGCCCCAGCATTTT
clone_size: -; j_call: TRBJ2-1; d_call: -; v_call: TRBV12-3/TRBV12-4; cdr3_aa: CASSLGSGYAYNEQFF; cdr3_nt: TGTGCCAGCAGTTTGGGCAGCGGGTACGCCTACAATGAGCAGTTCTTC
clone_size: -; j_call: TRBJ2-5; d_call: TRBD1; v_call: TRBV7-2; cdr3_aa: CASSSRDRGPQETQYF; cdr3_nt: TGTGCCAGCAGTTCCAGGGACAGGGGACCGCAAGAGACCCAGTACTTC
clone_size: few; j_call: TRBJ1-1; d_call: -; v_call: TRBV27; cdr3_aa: CASSLSLGSTEAFF; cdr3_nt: TGTGCCAGCAGTTTATCACTAGGGAGCACTGAAGCTTTCTTT
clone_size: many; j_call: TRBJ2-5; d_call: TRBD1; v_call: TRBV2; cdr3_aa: CASSGDREQETQYF; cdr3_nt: TGTGCCAGCAGTGGGGACAGGGAGCAAGAGACCCAGTACTTC
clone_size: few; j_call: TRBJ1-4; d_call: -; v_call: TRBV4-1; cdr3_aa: CASSQVPREKLFF; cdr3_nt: TGCGCCAGCAGCCAAGTTCCGAGGGAAAAACTGTTTTTT
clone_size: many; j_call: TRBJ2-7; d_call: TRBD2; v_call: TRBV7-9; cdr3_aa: CASSLGTSGSSYEQYF; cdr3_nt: TGTGCCAGCAGCTTAGGGACTAGCGGGAGCTCCTACGAGCAGTACTTC
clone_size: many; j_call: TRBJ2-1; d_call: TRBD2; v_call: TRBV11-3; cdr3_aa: CASSLGLATNNEQFF; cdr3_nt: TGTGCCAGCAGCCTGGGACTAGCGACCAACAATGAGCAGTTCTTC
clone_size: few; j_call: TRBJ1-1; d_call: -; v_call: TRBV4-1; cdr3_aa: CASSQVTSVGVMNTEAFF; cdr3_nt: TGCGCCAGCAGCCAAGTGACGAGCGTGGGAGTCATGAACACTGAAGCTTTCTTT
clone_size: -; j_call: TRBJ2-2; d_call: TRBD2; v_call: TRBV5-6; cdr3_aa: CASSLNVEGIAGIWELFF; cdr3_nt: TGTGCCAGCAGCTTGAATGTCGAAGGGATAGCGGGAATTTGGGAGCTGTTTTTT
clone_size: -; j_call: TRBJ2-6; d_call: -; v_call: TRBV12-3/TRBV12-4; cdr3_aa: CASSLIRANVLTF; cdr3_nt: TGTGCCAGCAGTTTAATTAGGGCCAACGTCCTGACTTTC
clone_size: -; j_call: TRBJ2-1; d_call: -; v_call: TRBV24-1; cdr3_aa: CATSDLPGTPGGNEQFF; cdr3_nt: TGTGCCACCAGTGATTTACCCGGGACCCCCGGTGGGAATGAGCAGTTCTTC
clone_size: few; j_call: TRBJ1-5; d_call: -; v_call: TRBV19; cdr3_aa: CASSTSQGNQPQHF; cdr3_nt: TGTGCCAGTAGTACTAGTCAGGGGAATCAGCCCCAGCATTTT
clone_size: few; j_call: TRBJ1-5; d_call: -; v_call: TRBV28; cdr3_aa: CASGLLRDVYSNQPQHF; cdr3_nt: TGTGCCAGCGGTTTATTACGGGACGTATATAGCAATCAGCCCCAGCATTTT
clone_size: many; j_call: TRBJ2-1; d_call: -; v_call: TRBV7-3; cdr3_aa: CASSLGGFSDNEQFF; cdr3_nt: TGTGCCAGCAGCTTAGGCGGGTTTAGCGACAATGAGCAGTTCTTC
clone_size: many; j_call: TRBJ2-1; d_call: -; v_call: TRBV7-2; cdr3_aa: CASSLGSSSNEQFF; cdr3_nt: TGTGCCAGCAGCTTAGGTTCTAGCTCCAATGAGCAGTTCTTC
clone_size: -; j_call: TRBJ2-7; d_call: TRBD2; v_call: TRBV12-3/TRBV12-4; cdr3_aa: CASSLSGIAGGYEQYF; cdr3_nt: TGTGCCAGCAGTTTGTCGGGGATAGCGGGAGGGTACGAGCAGTACTTC
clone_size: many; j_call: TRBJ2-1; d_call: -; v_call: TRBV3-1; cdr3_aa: CASSLMNNEQFF; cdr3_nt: TGTGCCAGCAGCCTCATGAACAATGAGCAGTTCTTC
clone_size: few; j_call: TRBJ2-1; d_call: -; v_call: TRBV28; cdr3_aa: CASSLSRSNEQFF; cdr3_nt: TGTGCCAGCAGTTTATCCAGAAGCAATGAGCAGTTCTTC
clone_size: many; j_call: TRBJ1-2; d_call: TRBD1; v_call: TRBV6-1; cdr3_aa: CASSSTGTGGGYTF; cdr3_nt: TGTGCCAGCAGTTCGACCGGGACAGGGGGTGGCTACACCTTC
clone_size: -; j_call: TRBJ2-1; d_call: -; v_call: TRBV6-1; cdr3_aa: CASSIQGFGSYNEQFF; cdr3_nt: TGTGCCAGCAGTATTCAGGGCTTTGGCTCCTACAATGAGCAGTTCTTC
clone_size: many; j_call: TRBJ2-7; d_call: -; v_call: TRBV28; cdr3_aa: CASSLRGTYEQYF; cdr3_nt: TGTGCCAGCAGTTTAAGGGGGACCTACGAGCAGTACTTC
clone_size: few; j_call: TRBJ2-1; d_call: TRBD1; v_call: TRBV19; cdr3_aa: CASSILGQGSYNEQFF; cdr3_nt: TGTGCCAGTAGTATCCTCGGACAGGGGTCCTACAATGAGCAGTTCTTC
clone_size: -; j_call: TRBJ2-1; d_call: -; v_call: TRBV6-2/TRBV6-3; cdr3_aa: CASSYGGGNNEQFF; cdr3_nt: TGTGCCAGCAGTTACGGTGGGGGAAACAATGAGCAGTTCTTC
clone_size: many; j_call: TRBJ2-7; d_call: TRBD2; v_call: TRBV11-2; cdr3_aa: CASSLGVAGAYEQYF; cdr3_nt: TGTGCCAGCAGCTTAGGAGTAGCGGGAGCCTACGAGCAGTACTTC
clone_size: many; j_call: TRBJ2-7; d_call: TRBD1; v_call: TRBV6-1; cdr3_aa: CASNQRQGYEQYF; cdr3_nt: TGTGCCAGCAACCAAAGACAGGGCTACGAGCAGTACTTC